The present T cell receptor beta chain was sequenced within a study of blood T cell repertoires in COVID-19. Study at large: Some COVID-19 samples were acute and others convalescent; all came from the United States, Italy and Spain.

TCRdb keeps only in-frame clones here, not all; method: immunoSEQ multiplex PCR. Of some 220,000 clones in the sample, approximately 85% are singletons; the top ten hold 2.9%. Per germline, CDR1 MNHEY and CDR2 SVGAGI. Trimming took 1 base from V and 0 from J, leaving 9 bases between them. The CDR3 runs to 15 residues. The sequenced material came from peripheral blood. The TCR was taken from a man aged 45-65 years who had recovered from COVID-19. This chain links TRBV6-5 with TRBJ1-1; possibly TRBD1 for D (6 bases). CDR3 DNA sequence: TGTGCCAGCAGTTACTTACAGGGAATGAACACTGAAGCTTTCTTT. Residues: CASSYLQGMNTEAFF.